Described below is a single T cell receptor beta chain sequence and its context. The antigen is not known. These data belong to a study of metastatic and nonmetastatic thyroid tumors. Study as a whole: Repertoires of blood and of tissue (tumor or nodule) from malignant and benign thyroid patients were compared.

Regarding the study as a whole: Patients with malignant thyroid tumors reportedly had significantly higher TCR beta diversity than those with benign nodules, in blood and tumor.

This CDR3 comprises 14 residues. The germline V and J ends were trimmed by 4 bases and 3 bases, with 10 bases remaining between them. Per germline, CDR1 LNHDA and CDR2 SQIVND (reference sequence). All patients were untreated before thyroid surgery. With MiXCR, TCRdb called clones anew from the PCR reads. This table holds thousands of clones, more than 35% found once. The V and J genes are TRBV19 and TRBJ1-5; D possibly corresponds to TRBD1 (5 bases). The receptor was isolated from a female donor with papillary thyroid cancer or a benign thyroid nodule (not recorded which). Some clones in this sample may be carry-over from other donors' samples. Sequencing was carried out using adjacent normal tissue. The CDR3 region has the DNA TGTGCCAGTAGTACCGGGGACGCCAATCAGCCCCAGCATTTT. It codes for CASSTGDANQPQHF.